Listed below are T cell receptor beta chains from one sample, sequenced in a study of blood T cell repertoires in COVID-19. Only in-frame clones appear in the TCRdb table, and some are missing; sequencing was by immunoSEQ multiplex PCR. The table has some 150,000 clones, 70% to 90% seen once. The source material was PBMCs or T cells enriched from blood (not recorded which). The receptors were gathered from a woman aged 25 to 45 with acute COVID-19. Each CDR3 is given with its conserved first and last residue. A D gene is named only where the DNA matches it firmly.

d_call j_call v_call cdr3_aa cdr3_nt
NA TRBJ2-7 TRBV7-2 CASSFLGEDEQYF TGTGCCAGCAGCTTTTTGGGGGAGGACGAGCAGTACTTC
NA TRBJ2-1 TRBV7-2 CASRVSGSWNEQFF TGTGCCAGCCGGGTGAGTGGGAGTTGGAATGAGCAGTTCTTC
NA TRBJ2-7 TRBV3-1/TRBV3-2 CASSQAMGAKEQYF TGTGCCAGCAGCCAGGCAATGGGGGCTAAGGAGCAGTACTTC
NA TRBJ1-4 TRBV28 CASTNYEKLFF TGTGCCAGCACTAATTATGAAAAACTGTTTTTT
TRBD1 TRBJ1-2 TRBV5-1 CASSARGRGYTF TGCGCCAGCAGCGCCAGGGGGCGCGGCTACACCTTC
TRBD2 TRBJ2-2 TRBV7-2 CASSLVAAGGNTGELFF TGTGCCAGCAGCTTAGTTGCGGCGGGAGGGAACACCGGGGAGCTGTTTTTT
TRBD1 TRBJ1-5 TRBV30 CAWSPRDRGQPQHF TGTGCCTGGAGTCCCCGCGACAGGGGGCAGCCCCAGCATTTT
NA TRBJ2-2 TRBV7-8 CASSFGTGELFF TGTGCCAGCAGCTTCGGGACCGGGGAGCTGTTTTTT
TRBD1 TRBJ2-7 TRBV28 CASSLWKAAGGMGEQYF TGTGCCAGCAGTTTATGGAAGGCGGCAGGGGGCATGGGCGAGCAGTACTTC
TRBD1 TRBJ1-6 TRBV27 CASSQGQGNSPLHF TGTGCCAGCAGTCAGGGACAGGGGAATTCACCCCTCCACTTT
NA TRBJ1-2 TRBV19 CASSIEWQDYGYTF TGTGCCAGTAGTATAGAGTGGCAGGACTATGGCTACACCTTC
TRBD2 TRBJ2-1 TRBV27 CASSWGHPGLAGDNEQFF TGTGCCAGCAGTTGGGGGCACCCGGGACTAGCGGGGGACAATGAGCAGTTCTTC
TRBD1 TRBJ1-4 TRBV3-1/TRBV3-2 CASSPGTGYSTNEKLFF TGTGCCAGCAGCCCGGGGACAGGGTACTCAACTAATGAAAAACTGTTTTTT
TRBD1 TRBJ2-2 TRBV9 CASSAQGVIAGELFF TGTGCCAGCAGCGCCCAGGGGGTGATCGCCGGGGAGCTGTTTTTT
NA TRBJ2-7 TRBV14 CASSPTSIYEQYF TGTGCCAGCAGCCCTACTAGCATCTACGAGCAGTACTTC